The 27 T cell receptor beta chains in this list originate from one sample, sequenced in a study of blood T cell repertoires in COVID-19. The method was immunoSEQ multiplex PCR; TCRdb's version includes in-frame clones alone and lacks a portion of them. The table has 300,000 or so clones, around 82% seen once. The specimen was peripheral blood. These receptors originate from a woman between 50 and 59 years old with acute or convalescent COVID-19.

The gene calls are TRBV7-2 and TRBJ2-2; tentative D call: TRBD2 (6 bases). This CDR3 comprises 16 residues. V lost 2 bases and J 0 bases, leaving 10 bases between the germline ends. Germline V gene lookup returns CDR1 SGHTA and CDR2 FQGNSA. CDR3 sequence reads: CASSLMGGANTGELFF. As DNA, the CDR3 is TGTGCCAGCAGCTTAATGGGGGGAGCGAACACCGGGGAGCTGTTTTTT.

The chain is built from TRBV5-4 and TRBJ2-7; 8 bases line up with TRBD2. Per germline, CDR1 SGHNT and CDR2 YYREEE (reference sequence). CDR3 length equals 16 residues. Trimming at V came to 1 base and at J to 0 bases, leaving 6 bases not matched to a gene. The CDR3 region is CASSLPYSGVSYEQYF. As DNA, the CDR3 is TGTGCCAGCAGCTTGCCCTATAGCGGGGTCTCCTACGAGCAGTACTTC.

This CDR3 is CASSAKIGQNTGELFF. Here the CDR3 DNA reads TGCGCCAGCAGCGCCAAGATAGGACAGAACACCGGGGAGCTGTTTTTT. This chain links TRBV5-1 with TRBJ2-2; D perhaps matches TRBD1 (5 bases). The V end lost 4 bases, the J end lost 1 base, and 14 bases lay between the germline ends. Germline values: CDR1 SGHRS, CDR2 YFSETQ. The length of the CDR3 is 16 residues.

The gene calls are TRBV5-1 and TRBJ1-1, with 9 bases identical to TRBD1. Trimming took 6 bases from V and 1 from J; bases not matched to a gene: 7. This CDR3 contains 15 residues. Germline loops: CDR1 SGHRS, CDR2 YFSETQ. The CDR3 DNA sequence: TGCGCCAGCACCCGACGGACAGGGGAGAACACTGAAGCTTTCTTT. Its translation is CASTRRTGENTEAFF.

The chain carries TRBV10-3 and TRBJ1-4, with unresolved D. The CDR3 has 11 amino acids. V gave up 5 bases and J gave up 8 bases, with 6 bases separating them. Germline CDR1 reads ENHRY; CDR2 reads SYGVKD. CDR3 in DNA: TGTGCCATCAGTCCGGGAGAAAAACTGTTTTTT. The encoded protein is CAISPGEKLFF.

The chain is built from TRBV21-1 and TRBJ2-5; the table's D call, TRBD2, has no DNA check behind it. TRBV21-1 is flagged as a pseudogene. This CDR3 is 11 amino acids long. The CDR3 DNA reads TGTGCCAGCAGCAAGAGGGAGACCCAGTACTTC. Its translation is CASSKRETQYF.

The rearrangement uses TRBV5-1 and TRBJ2-7; 10 bases agree with TRBD2. After removal of 3 bases from V and 7 bases from J, the junction contained 7 bases not matched to a gene. The CDR3 has 14 residues. Germline lookup yields CDR1 SGHRS and CDR2 YFSETQ. The CDR3 DNA reads as TGCGCCAGCAGCTCTAGCGGGAGTTCCAGAGAGCAGTACTTC. Its translation: CASSSSGSSREQYF.

This chain connects TRBV9 to TRBJ1-2; D is ambiguous. Germline V gene sequence: CDR1 SGDLS, CDR2 YYNGEE. CDR3 length equals 13 residues. V dropped 1 base and J dropped 5 bases, with 9 bases sitting between them. The CDR3 sequence: CASSVLSGYGYTF. The CDR3 region has the DNA TGTGCCAGCAGCGTATTATCAGGTTATGGCTACACCTTC.

The chain employs TRBV28 and TRBJ1-6; D is unresolved. The CDR3 loop spans 12 amino acids. Trimming left V 4 bases short and J 6 bases short, with 4 bases between. Germline V CDR1 and CDR2: MDHEN, SYDVKM. CDR3 loop: CASSSLNSPLHF. The CDR3 nucleotides read TGTGCCAGCAGTTCCCTTAATTCACCCCTCCACTTT.

This rearrangement joins TRBV5-1 to TRBJ2-7, with D possibly TRBD1 on 6 matching bases. V gave up 2 bases and J gave up 4 bases, with 13 bases separating them. The CDR3 is made up of 14 amino acids. CDR1 and CDR2 (germline): SGHRS, YFSETQ. The CDR3 bases are TGCGCCAGCAGCTTAGGTACAGGGCTTTACGAGCAGTACTTC. Residues: CASSLGTGLYEQYF.

The chain combines TRBV7-2 with TRBJ2-2, with 8 bases that match TRBD2. Looked up from germline, CDR1 is SGHTA and CDR2 is FQGNSA. V was clipped by 4 bases and J by 7 bases; unmatched bases: 8. The CDR3 has 15 residues. The CDR3 nucleotides are TGTGCCAGCAGCTCCGGACGGGGGGGATTCGGGGAGCTGTTTTTT. Its protein is CASSSGRGGFGELFF.

J is TRBJ1-2 and V is TRBV2; D is uncertain. V was shortened by 5 bases and J by 6 bases, with 16 bases between the two germline ends. Germline CDR1 is SNHLY and CDR2 is FYNNEI. The CDR3 consists of 14 residues. CDR3 amino acids: CASSKSPRVDGYTF. In nucleotides, the CDR3 is TGTGCCAGCAGTAAATCGCCACGAGTCGATGGCTACACCTTC.

The gene calls are TRBV19 and TRBJ1-1, with TRBD1 identical over 9 bases. The germline V gene has CDR1 LNHDA and CDR2 SQIVND (reference sequence). V shed 6 bases, J shed 13 bases, and the junction held 12 bases outside the gene matches. The CDR3 is made up of 13 amino acids. CDR3 loop: CASSPGTGRASFF. CDR3 in DNA: TGTGCCAGTAGCCCTGGGACAGGGCGCGCTAGTTTCTTT. Based on the CDR3 plus reference TRBV19 and TRBJ1-1, the full variable domain is DGGITQSPKYLFRKEGQNVTLSCEQNLNHDAMYWYRQDPGQGLRLIYYSQIVNDFQKGDIAEGYSVSREKKESFPLTVTSAQKNPTAFYLCASSPGTGRASFFGQGTRLTVV.

The V gene is TRBV10-3, the J gene TRBJ2-1, with 7 bases identical to TRBD2. The V gene end was trimmed by 8 bases and the J gene end by 4 bases; junction bases not matched to a gene: 11. Germline-derived CDR1 and CDR2 are ENHRY and SYGVKD. The CDR3 contains 15 residues. In nucleotides, the CDR3 is TGTGCCATCTCTATACGGGAGGCCCCATACAATGAGCAGTTCTTC. Protein sequence: CAISIREAPYNEQFF.

V and J are TRBV9 and TRBJ2-7, with a tentative D call TRBD2 (6 bases). Looked up from germline, CDR1 is SGDLS and CDR2 is YYNGEE. The V and J ends lost 3 bases and 6 bases respectively, with 13 bases between them. The CDR3 consists of 13 residues. CDR3 DNA sequence: TGTGCCAGCAGCGCCCCGGGACTTTCCGAGCAGTACTTC. Amino acid sequence: CASSAPGLSEQYF.

This chain joins TRBV7-2 and TRBJ1-1; D might be TRBD1 (5 bases). Germline CDR1 is SGHTA and CDR2 is FQGNSA. The CDR3 has 13 residues. V was cut by 0 bases and J by 5 bases, with 7 bases left in between. The CDR3 is CASSLARGTEAFF. CDR3 sequence (DNA): TGTGCCAGCAGCTTAGCGCGGGGGACTGAAGCTTTCTTT.

J is TRBJ2-7 and V is TRBV18; D call uncertain. The V and J ends lost 2 bases and 3 bases respectively, with 14 bases between them. The CDR3 loop spans 15 amino acids. Per the germline V gene, CDR1 is KGHSH and CDR2 is LQKENI. CDR3 region: CASSPFGQESYEQYF. In DNA, the CDR3 is TGTGCCAGCTCACCATTTGGGCAGGAAAGCTACGAGCAGTACTTC.

The V gene is TRBV7-9, the J gene TRBJ2-2, with D possibly TRBD1 on 6 matching bases. Germline V gene lookup returns CDR1 SEHNR and CDR2 FQNEAQ (reference sequence). Trimming pared 5 bases from V and 3 bases from J, leaving 10 bases between. There are 14 residues in the CDR3. In DNA, the CDR3 is TGTGCCAGCAGCACCTGGACAGACACCGGGGAGCTGTTTTTT. It yields the protein CASSTWTDTGELFF.

The V call is TRBV5-4, the J call TRBJ2-3; 11 nucleotides line up with TRBD2. Germline V CDR1 and CDR2: SGHNT, YYREEE (reference sequence). Trimming removed 5 bases from V and 4 bases from J; junction bases left unmatched: 9. CDR3 size: 16 residues. Written as DNA, the CDR3 is TGTGCCAGCAGTATCAAACTAGCGGGAGTATCAGATACGCAGTATTTT. Translated: CASSIKLAGVSDTQYF.

The chain combines TRBV9 with TRBJ2-3; D remains unclear. V was cut by 0 bases and J by 8 bases, with 10 bases left in between. Germline CDR1 is SGDLS and CDR2 is YYNGEE. This CDR3 comprises 13 residues. DNA for the CDR3: TGTGCCAGCAGCGTAGCTACTTTGTCTACGCAGTATTTT. Translation gives CASSVATLSTQYF.

The genes are TRBV30 and TRBJ1-2; 7 bases agree with TRBD1. The germline V gene encodes CDR1 GTSNPN and CDR2 SVGIG (reference sequence). This CDR3 has 15 residues. The V segment lost 2 bases and the J segment 3 bases; nucleotides outside the gene matches: 9. CDR3 residues: CAWSIDTTGDYGYTF. The CDR3 coding sequence is TGTGCCTGGAGTATCGATACCACAGGGGACTATGGCTACACCTTC.

The chain recombines TRBV25-1 with TRBJ1-2; 10 bases are a match to TRBD1. The germline CDR1 and CDR2 sequences are MGHDK and SYGVNS. The CDR3 contains 14 residues. Trimming cost V 4 bases and J 8 bases; bases outside gene matches: 7. The CDR3 spells CASSASGTGVGYTF. CDR3 DNA sequence: TGTGCCAGCAGTGCTTCCGGGACAGGGGTCGGCTACACCTTC.

The chain has TRBV7-2 and TRBJ2-7; 8 positions match TRBD2. Trimming cost V 0 bases and J 4 bases; bases outside gene matches: 2. The germline V gene has CDR1 SGHTA and CDR2 FQGNSA. The CDR3 totals 14 residues. CDR3 amino acids: CASSLASSGYEQYF. In DNA form, the CDR3 reads TGTGCCAGCAGCTTAGCGTCTAGCGGGTACGAGCAGTACTTC.

V is TRBV3-1 (or the pseudogene TRBV3-2) and J is TRBJ1-4; D gene unclear. Germline CDR1 LGHDT, CDR2 YNNKEL (reference sequence). The V and J ends lost 0 bases and 4 bases respectively, with 3 bases between them. The CDR3 is 13 amino acids. The CDR3 loop reads CASSQDNNEKLFF. DNA of the CDR3: TGTGCCAGCAGCCAAGACAATAATGAAAAACTGTTTTTT.

The chain employs TRBV12-5 and TRBJ2-2, with D perhaps matching TRBD2 (6 bases). The CDR3 contains 15 residues. Germline values: CDR1 LGHNT, CDR2 FRNRAP. V shed 5 bases and J shed 1 base, with 11 bases lying between them. CDR3 residues: CASGPTRENTGELFF. DNA for the CDR3: TGTGCTAGTGGTCCGACGCGGGAGAACACCGGGGAGCTGTTTTTT. The full variable domain, rest sourced from reference TRBV12-5 and TRBJ2-2, is DARVTQTPRHKVTEMGQEVTMRCQPILGHNTVFWYRQTMMQGLELLAYFRNRAPLDDSGMPKDRFSAEMPDATLATLKIQPSEPRDSAVYFCASGPTRENTGELFFGEGSRLTVL.

The chain links TRBV7-2 to TRBJ2-2, with 9 bases fitting TRBD2. The germline gives CDR1 SGHTA, CDR2 FQGNSA. V dropped 6 bases and J dropped 5; count of bases not matched to a gene: 19. The CDR3 runs to 19 residues. CDR3 coding DNA: TGTGCCAGCAGACGAAGTGTAATAGCGGGGGCCAACCCTACCGGGGAGCTGTTTTTT. This sequence encodes CASRRSVIAGANPTGELFF.

This clone was found once. The genes are TRBV7-2 and TRBJ1-4, with TRBD1 identical over 10 bases. Germline values: CDR1 SGHTA, CDR2 FQGNSA. This CDR3 is built from 15 residues. The J segment lost 8 bases and the V segment lost 5 bases, leaving 8 bases of the junction unmatched. CDR3 sequence reads: CASSPWTGGKEKLFF. The CDR3 DNA follows: TGTGCCAGCAGCCCATGGACAGGGGGTAAAGAAAAACTGTTTTTT.